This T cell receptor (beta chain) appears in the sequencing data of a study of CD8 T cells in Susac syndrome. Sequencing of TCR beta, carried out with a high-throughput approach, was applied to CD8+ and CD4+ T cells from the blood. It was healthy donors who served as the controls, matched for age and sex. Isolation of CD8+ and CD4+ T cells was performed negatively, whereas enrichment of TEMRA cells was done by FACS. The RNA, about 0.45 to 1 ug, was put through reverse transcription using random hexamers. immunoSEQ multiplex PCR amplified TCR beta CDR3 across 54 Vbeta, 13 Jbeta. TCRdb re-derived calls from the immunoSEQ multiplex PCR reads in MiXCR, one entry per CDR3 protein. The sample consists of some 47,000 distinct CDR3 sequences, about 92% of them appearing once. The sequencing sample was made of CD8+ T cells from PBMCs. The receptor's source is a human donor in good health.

The CDR3 loop is CAWSTEFTGNYYGYTF. CDR3 coding DNA: TGTGCCTGGTCTACCGAGTTTACAGGGAATTACTATGGCTACACCTTC. This chain uses TRBV30 with TRBJ1-2; weak D call: TRBD1 (6 bases). This CDR3 comprises 16 residues. The ends were cut back, 5 bases at V and 3 bases at J, with 22 bases in the middle. The germline V gene has CDR1 GTSNPN and CDR2 SVGIG (reference sequence).